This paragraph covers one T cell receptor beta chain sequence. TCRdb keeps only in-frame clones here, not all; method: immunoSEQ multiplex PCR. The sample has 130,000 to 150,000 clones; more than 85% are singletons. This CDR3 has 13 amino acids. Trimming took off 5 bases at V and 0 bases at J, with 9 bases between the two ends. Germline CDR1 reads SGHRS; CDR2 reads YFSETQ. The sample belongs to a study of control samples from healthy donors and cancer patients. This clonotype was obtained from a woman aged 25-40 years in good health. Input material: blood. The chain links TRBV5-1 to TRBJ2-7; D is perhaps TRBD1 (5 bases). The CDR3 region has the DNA TGCGCCAGCAGGACAGATCACTCCTACGAGCAGTACTTC. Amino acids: CASRTDHSYEQYF.